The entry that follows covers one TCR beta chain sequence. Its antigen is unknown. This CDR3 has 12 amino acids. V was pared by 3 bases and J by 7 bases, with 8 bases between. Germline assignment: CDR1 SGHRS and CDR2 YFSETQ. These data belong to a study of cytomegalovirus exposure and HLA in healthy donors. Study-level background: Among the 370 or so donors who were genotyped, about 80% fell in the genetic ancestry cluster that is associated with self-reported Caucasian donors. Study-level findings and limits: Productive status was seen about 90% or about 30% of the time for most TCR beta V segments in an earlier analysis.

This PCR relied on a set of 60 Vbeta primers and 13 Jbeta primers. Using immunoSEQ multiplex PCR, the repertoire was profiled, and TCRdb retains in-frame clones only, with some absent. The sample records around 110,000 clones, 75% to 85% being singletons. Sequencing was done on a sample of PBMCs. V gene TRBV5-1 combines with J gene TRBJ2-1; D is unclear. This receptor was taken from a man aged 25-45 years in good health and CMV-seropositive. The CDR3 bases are TGCGCCAGCAGCTCGTATACTAATGAGCAGTTCTTC. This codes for CASSSYTNEQFF. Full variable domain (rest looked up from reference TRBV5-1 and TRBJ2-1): KAGVTQTPRYLIKTRGQQVTLSCSPISGHRSVSWYQQTPGQGLQFLFEYFSETQRNKGNFPGRFSGRQFSNSRSEMNVSTLELGDSALYLCASSSYTNEQFFGPGTRLTVL.